Detailed here is one T cell receptor (beta chain). There is no known antigen for this receptor. No base-level quality is on record; no much larger clone is a single base apart. At one collaborating source in Seattle, patients were enrolled during active infection and were followed longitudinally through the course of disease. The collaborating institutions used their own protocols to collect whole blood in K2EDTA tubes. For TCRbeta analysis, collaborators shipped samples as frozen whole blood, isolated PBMCs, or DNA extracted from either of those sample types. The junction carries 11 bases between V and J, which are trimmed by 5 bases and 3 bases respectively. From the germline V gene (reference sequence), CDR1 is SEHNR and CDR2 is FQNEAQ. The CDR3 has 15 amino acids, counting the end cysteine and phenylalanine. Solely the CDR3 DNA is kept, with 45 bases framed from the first base. These data are taken from a study of blood T cell repertoires in COVID-19 (dated by TCRdb to 2020 to 2022). Some background on the complete study: The collaborator samples originated in the United States, Italy and Spain and spanned the acute and convalescent phases of COVID-19. A freely available public database, intended as a resource for researchers studying the immune response to SARS-CoV-2, is where the repertoires were released. The prospective study material was composed of cDNA or gDNA derived from T cells, B-cell-depleted T cells, or PBMCs. Samples were obtained from the ongoing ImmuneRACE study (first 160 participants) and from some 1,300 subjects provided by 6 global collaborators. Where available, HLA class I and class II types were taken from metadata supplied by the sample provider and were not determined by assay-based typing. The sample metadata nearly always contained a de-identified subject ID, COVID-19 status, age in years and sex. The dataset comprised deeply sampled blood TCRbeta repertoires from subjects exposed to, actively infected with, or recovered from COVID-19. What the research found in general, with its limitations: The quantity of clinical and demographic metadata differed by source and by participant and was supplied without curation.

TCRbeta CDR3 regions were amplified from genomic DNA by means of the immunoSEQ Assay, a bias-controlled multiplex PCR. For the original study's pipeline: The number of nucleated cells in each sample was estimated by amplification of reference gene primers within the assay. To quantify the absolute abundance of each unique TCRbeta CDR3 rearrangement, sequence reads were collapsed and filtered. For each sample, productive Simpson clonality was calculated as the square root of Simpson's diversity index across productive rearrangements. The table comes from immuneACCESS by way of TCRdb, which keeps in-frame sequences with V and J called. Part of the clones is missing from these tables; in studies checked, under half for an unresolved V gene and the rest for unknown reasons. For V, J and clone size, that table is used; D and trimming come from the DNA. In this sample the table shows 450,000 or so clones, 75% to 90% of which occur a single time. Of the sample, around 0.95% is held by the ten largest clones.

The receptor was derived from a man aged 18 to 29 with COVID-19, enrolled during active disease. The sequenced material came from peripheral blood. The receptor chain draws on TRBV7-9 and TRBJ2-6; too little of a D gene remains to name it. The CDR3 is CASSRLLSGANVLTF. DNA sequence: TGTGCCAGCAGCCGCTTACTTAGTGGGGCCAACGTCCTGACTTTC.